This passage covers 19 T cell receptor beta chains from one sample sequenced in a study of blood T cell repertoires in COVID-19. Sequenced by immunoSEQ multiplex PCR; TCRdb stores in-frame clones only, minus some. Here the sample spans about 98,000 clones, less than 85% being singletons. The specimen sequenced was peripheral blood. All receptors come from a man between 70 and 80 years old with active or convalescent COVID-19.

Points on this clone: Germline is not matched at one junction end, which may reflect a read error. The sample has other DNA sequences that encode this CDR3 too. This chain joins TRBV11-3 and TRBJ2-5; 7 bases are shared with TRBD2. The CDR3 spans 13 residues. Germline CDR1 is SGHNT and CDR2 is YENEEA. The CDR3 DNA follows: TGTGCCAGCAGCTTACGGGGGGAGGAGACTCAGTACTTC. This codes for CASSLRGEETQYF. Looking up the rest from reference TRBV11-3 and TRBJ2-5 gives the full variable domain: EAGVVQSPRYKIIEKKQPVAFWCNPISGHNTLYWYLQNLGQGPELLIRYENEEAVDDSQLPKDRFSAERLKGVDSTLKIQPAELGDSAVYLCASSLRGEETQYFGPGTRLLVL.

The chain recombines TRBV10-1 with TRBJ2-3; tentatively, D is TRBD1 (7 bases). The CDR3 sequence is 14 residues long. Germline V gene sequence: CDR1 WNHNN, CDR2 SYGVQD (reference sequence). V lost 3 bases and J lost 8, with 15 bases in between. CDR3 sequence reads: CASSEGPGGGTQYF. CDR3 coding DNA: TGCGCCAGCAGTGAAGGCCCAGGGGGAGGTACGCAGTATTTT.

A few counts support this clone. This chain uses TRBV3-1 (or the pseudogene TRBV3-2) with TRBJ1-1; D possibly corresponds to TRBD1 (6 bases). Germline CDR1 and CDR2: LGHDT and YNNKEL (reference sequence). Between the trimmed V and J ends, which lost 3 bases and 5 bases, there was a span of 13 bases. The CDR3 spans 14 residues. The CDR3 here is CASSHGTQGTEAFF. CDR3 sequence (DNA): TGTGCCAGCAGCCATGGGACCCAGGGGACTGAAGCTTTCTTT.

The rearrangement joins TRBV6-5 to TRBJ2-1; D perhaps matches TRBD1 (5 bases). V was trimmed by 2 bases and J by 9 bases, leaving 8 bases between them. From germline, CDR1 is MNHEY and CDR2 SVGAGI. The CDR3 sequence is 12 residues long. The CDR3 region is CASSYRGGEQFF. The CDR3 DNA is TGTGCCAGCAGTTACAGGGGCGGTGAGCAGTTCTTC.

This chain links TRBV7-9 with TRBJ1-5; D ambiguous. From germline, CDR1 is SEHNR and CDR2 FQNEAQ (reference sequence). The length of the CDR3 is 14 residues. The V gene lost 1 base and the J gene lost 3 bases, with 7 bases spanning the gap. As DNA, the CDR3 is TGTGCCAGCAGCTTAGGAGGGTTCAATCAGCCCCAGCATTTT. This codes for CASSLGGFNQPQHF.

With respect to this clone: This clone may be a read error of a much larger clone one base away. This sequence joins TRBV6-5 and TRBJ1-5; D unresolved. In germline, CDR1 is MNHEY, CDR2 SVGAGI. The CDR3 has 14 amino acids. The V end was cut by 4 bases, the J end by 2 bases, with 9 bases between. The CDR3 here is CASSLGGRNQPQHF. In DNA form, the CDR3 reads TGTGCCAGCAGTTTGGGAGGACGCAATCAGCCCCAGCATTTT.

The V and J genes are TRBV23-1 and TRBJ2-3; 9 bases agree with TRBD2. TRBV23-1 is classed as an ORF, of uncertain function. V lost 0 bases to trimming and J lost 6 bases; unmatched junction nucleotides: 13. This CDR3 is built from 18 residues. The CDR3 sequence: CASSQSSSGDIVADTQYF. For the CDR3, the DNA is TGCGCCAGCAGTCAATCTTCTAGCGGGGATATAGTAGCGGATACGCAGTATTTT.

This chain uses TRBV11-2 with TRBJ2-2; 10 nucleotides match TRBD2. The CDR3 runs to 16 residues. V dropped 4 bases and J dropped 5; count of bases not matched to a gene: 7. The germline gives CDR1 SGHAT, CDR2 FQNNGV. CDR3 DNA: TGTGCCAGCAGCTCGCCTAGCGGGGGAGGAACCGGGGAGCTGTTTTTT. This sequence encodes CASSSPSGGGTGELFF.

The chain joins TRBV6-1 to TRBJ2-7, with D possibly being TRBD2 (5 bases). The V and J ends lost 0 bases and 3 bases respectively, with 12 bases between them. Per germline, CDR1 MNHNS and CDR2 SASEGT. The CDR3 has 15 residues. CDR3 nucleotide sequence: TGTGCCAGCAGTGAAGCCGAGGGCTCTGTCTACGAGCAGTACTTC. This codes for CASSEAEGSVYEQYF.

The chain carries TRBV7-9 and TRBJ2-3, with 10 bases lining up with TRBD2. CDR3 length: 16 residues. The germline V gene has CDR1 SEHNR and CDR2 FQNEAQ (reference sequence). The ends lost 5 bases at V and 2 bases at J; junction bases unmatched: 7. This CDR3 is CASSPTLAGNTDTQYF. CDR3 DNA: TGTGCCAGCAGCCCTACACTAGCGGGGAACACAGATACGCAGTATTTT.

The V call is TRBV6-1, the J call TRBJ2-7, with 10 positions matching TRBD1. Germline assignment: CDR1 MNHNS and CDR2 SASEGT. Trimming took 3 bases from V and 3 from J; bases not matched to a gene: 8. CDR3 length: 16 residues. The CDR3 region is CASSDGDGTGVYEQYF. Written as DNA, the CDR3 is TGTGCCAGCAGTGATGGGGACGGGACAGGGGTCTACGAGCAGTACTTC.

The CDR3 region is CASSLGPEYLYGYTF. The CDR3 DNA reads TGTGCCAGCAGCTTGGGTCCAGAATACCTCTATGGCTACACCTTC. The V call is TRBV5-4, the J call TRBJ1-2; D is ambiguous. Trimming removed 0 bases from V and 4 bases from J, with 13 bases in between. This CDR3 region has 15 residues. CDR1 and CDR2 from the germline V gene are SGHNT and YYREEE (reference sequence).

The chain is built from TRBV3-1 (or the pseudogene TRBV3-2) and TRBJ2-2; D is undetermined. CDR1 and CDR2 (germline): LGHDT, YNNKEL (reference sequence). The CDR3 totals 15 residues. V shed 1 base and J shed 1 base, with 7 bases lying between them. The CDR3 nucleotides are TGTGCCAGCAGCCAAGTTCTGTGGAACACCGGGGAGCTGTTTTTT. Translating it yields CASSQVLWNTGELFF.

The table lists this clone with a count of one. The chain links TRBV6-5 to TRBJ1-2; 10 positions agree with TRBD1. The CDR3 extends over 15 amino acids. Germline V lookup: CDR1 MNHEY, CDR2 SVGAGI. The J segment lost 8 bases and the V segment lost 6 bases, leaving 12 bases of the junction unmatched. The chain's CDR3 is CASRIRPGTGEGYTF. Written as DNA, the CDR3 is TGTGCCAGCAGAATAAGACCCGGGACAGGGGAAGGCTACACCTTC.

V and J are TRBV7-9 and TRBJ1-5, with 10 nucleotides matching TRBD1. CDR3 length: 15 amino acids. CDR1 and CDR2 (germline): SEHNR, FQNEAQ (reference sequence). Unmatched junction bases numbered 6, after V lost 5 bases and J lost 5 bases. The DNA for the CDR3 is TGTGCCAGCAGCGCCGGGACAGGGGATCATCAGCCCCAGCATTTT. This sequence encodes CASSAGTGDHQPQHF. The full variable domain, with the rest looked up from reference TRBV7-9 and TRBJ1-5, is DTGVSQNPRHKITKRGQNVTFRCDPISEHNRLYWYRQTLGQGPEFLTYFQNEAQLEKSRLLSDRFSAERPKGSFSTLEIQRTEQGDSAMYLCASSAGTGDHQPQHFGDGTRLSIL.

V gene TRBV6-1 combines with J gene TRBJ1-1; D is uncertain. CDR3 length: 14 residues. Trimming stripped 1 base from V and 4 bases from J, with 10 bases between. Germline V gene data show CDR1 as MNHNS and CDR2 as SASEGT. The CDR3 is CASSEGQDGTEAFF. The CDR3, as DNA: TGTGCCAGCAGTGAAGGTCAGGATGGCACTGAAGCTTTCTTT.

This clone has a handful of counts. The chain uses TRBV5-6 and TRBJ2-4; D unclear. The CDR3 totals 14 residues. CDR1 and CDR2 from the germline V gene are SGHDT and YYEEEE. Trimming stripped 2 bases from V and 2 bases from J, with 8 bases between. CDR3 bases: TGTGCCAGCAGCTTTGCGGAGTCCAAAAACATTCAGTACTTC. This codes for CASSFAESKNIQYF.

V usage is TRBV4-1 and J usage is TRBJ2-1; tentative D call: TRBD1 (5 bases). The length of the CDR3 is 16 residues. Trimming cost V 3 bases and J 3 bases, with 15 bases left between them. Germline CDR1 and CDR2: MGHRA and YSYEKL. In nucleotides, the CDR3 is TGCGCCAGCAGCCACCCCGACAGAGTTTACTACAATGAGCAGTTCTTC. It translates to CASSHPDRVYYNEQFF.

The CDR3 DNA reads as TGTGCCACCAGCAAATCCCTAGCGGAGATCTACGAGCAGTACTTC. This encodes CATSKSLAEIYEQYF. J is TRBJ2-7 and V is TRBV15; 7 nucleotides agree with TRBD2. The length of the CDR3 is 15 residues. V lost 4 bases to trimming and J lost 3 bases; unmatched junction nucleotides: 9. Germline lookup yields CDR1 LNHNV and CDR2 YYDKDF (reference sequence).